Listed here are 28 T cell receptor beta chains from one sample, sequenced in a study of T cell clonotyping in hematopoietic cell transplantation. TCRdb's table, derived via immunoSEQ multiplex PCR, lists solely in-frame clones and lacks some. Seen here are roughly 15,000 clones, roughly 90% observed once, and the top ten hold approximately 3%. Sample: peripheral blood mononuclear cells. The receptors derive from a man aged 50-60 years in good health. Some clones in this sample may be carry-over from other donors' samples.

The V and J genes are TRBV5-1 and TRBJ1-1; tentatively, D is TRBD1 (6 bases). In germline, CDR1 is SGHRS, CDR2 YFSETQ. The CDR3 extends over 13 amino acids. V was pared by 2 bases and J by 4 bases, with 9 bases between. In DNA form, the CDR3 reads TGCGCCAGCAGCTTACCGGGGGCCACTGAAGCTTTCTTT. Translation: CASSLPGATEAFF.

The V and J genes are TRBV6-5 and TRBJ2-5, with 12 bases aligning to TRBD1. The CDR3 is 16 amino acids. The germline CDR1 and CDR2 sequences are MNHEY and SVGAGI. The trim removed 1 base at V and 5 bases at J, leaving 5 bases unmatched. The CDR3 sequence is CASSYYGTGGAETQYF. In DNA form, the CDR3 reads TGTGCCAGCAGTTACTATGGGACAGGGGGCGCGGAGACCCAGTACTTC.

The DNA of the CDR3 is TGTGCCTGGAGTGCTGGGTTTCATCAGCCCCAGCATTTT. Translation gives CAWSAGFHQPQHF. The chain carries TRBV30 and TRBJ1-5; D is unclear. The germline V and J ends were trimmed by 1 base and 5 bases, with 9 bases remaining between them. The CDR3 covers 13 residues. Germline V gene data show CDR1 as GTSNPN and CDR2 as SVGIG (reference sequence).

This chain uses TRBV7-3 with TRBJ2-2; no clear D. The CDR3 is 13 amino acids. Trimming stripped 3 bases from V and 6 bases from J, with 8 bases between. The germline gives CDR1 SGHTA, CDR2 FQGTGA. The CDR3 region is CASSLTMAGELFF. CDR3 nucleotides: TGTGCCAGCAGCTTGACGATGGCCGGGGAGCTGTTTTTT.

The chain couples TRBV19 to TRBJ1-4; D unresolved. This CDR3 spans 15 amino acids. V was cut by 1 base and J by 0 bases, with 6 bases left in between. Germline V lookup: CDR1 LNHDA, CDR2 SQIVND (reference sequence). In nucleotides, the CDR3 is TGTGCCAGTAGTATAGGGACTTCAACTAATGAAAAACTGTTTTTT. Its translation: CASSIGTSTNEKLFF. The whole variable domain, remainder taken from reference TRBV19 and TRBJ1-4, is DGGITQSPKYLFRKEGQNVTLSCEQNLNHDAMYWYRQDPGQGLRLIYYSQIVNDFQKGDIAEGYSVSREKKESFPLTVTSAQKNPTAFYLCASSIGTSTNEKLFFGSGTQLSVL.

The chain carries TRBV28 and TRBJ1-2; no reliable D call. Deletions cut 2 bases from V and 7 bases from J, with 8 bases between. The CDR3 is 12 residues long. Germline-derived CDR1 and CDR2 are MDHEN and SYDVKM. CDR3: CASSLMGVGYTF. CDR3 nucleotide sequence: TGTGCCAGCAGTTTAATGGGTGTTGGCTACACCTTC.

This clone was seen more than once but under ten times. The chain is built from TRBV11-3 and TRBJ1-1, with a weak D call TRBD1 (5 bases). The germline V gene has CDR1 SGHNT and CDR2 YENEEA. The CDR3 is made up of 14 amino acids. V dropped 1 base and J dropped 2 bases, with 8 bases sitting between them. Here the CDR3 DNA reads TGTGCCAGCAGCTTAGCTGGGACTAACACTGAAGCTTTCTTT. The encoded protein is CASSLAGTNTEAFF.

The chain combines TRBV11-3 with TRBJ2-1; D remains ambiguous. V lost 5 bases, J lost 1 base, and 15 bases lay in between. CDR1 and CDR2 (germline): SGHNT, YENEEA. CDR3 length: 16 amino acids. The CDR3 DNA follows: TGTGCCAGCAGCCCAAGATCTAGGCAATCCTACAATGAGCAGTTCTTC. Translated, it gives CASSPRSRQSYNEQFF.

This chain joins TRBV29-1 and TRBJ1-1, with D tentatively TRBD1 (5 bases). Germline values: CDR1 SQVTM, CDR2 ANQGSEA. The CDR3 length is 13 residues. Deletions cut 6 bases from V and 3 bases from J, with 14 bases between. DNA for the CDR3: TGCAGCGTCGCAAACGTCAGGGACACTGAAGCTTTCTTT. Its protein is CSVANVRDTEAFF.

The rearrangement uses TRBV30 and TRBJ1-5; 10 bases are shared with TRBD1. This CDR3 comprises 14 residues. Germline V gene data show CDR1 as GTSNPN and CDR2 as SVGIG (reference sequence). V gave up 1 base and J gave up 6 bases; unmatched junction bases: 3. The CDR3 sequence is CAWSATGGGQPQHF. The CDR3, as DNA: TGTGCCTGGAGTGCGACAGGGGGCGGTCAGCCCCAGCATTTT. The full variable domain, in which reference TRBV30 and TRBJ1-5 provide the parts outside the CDR3, is SQTIHQWPATLVQPVGSPLSLECTVEGTSNPNLYWYRQAAGRGLQLLFYSVGIGQISSEVPQNLSASRPQDRQFILSSKKLLLSDSGFYLCAWSATGGGQPQHFGDGTRLSIL.

The chain recombines TRBV29-1 with TRBJ2-7, with D perhaps TRBD2 (6 bases). In germline, CDR1 is SQVTM, CDR2 ANQGSEA. The CDR3 sequence is 11 residues long. V shed 2 bases and J shed 4 bases, with 6 bases lying between them. CDR3 coding DNA: TGCAGCGTTGAACGGGGGTACGAGCAGTACTTC. This codes for CSVERGYEQYF.

The chain carries TRBV28 and TRBJ1-5, with 7 bases fitting TRBD1. From germline, CDR1 is MDHEN and CDR2 SYDVKM. Trimming cost V 5 bases and J 7 bases; bases outside gene matches: 8. The CDR3 sequence is 14 residues long. CDR3 sequence (DNA): TGTGCCAGCAGTCCGCAGGGGGATGGACAGCCCCAGCATTTT. Protein: CASSPQGDGQPQHF.

The CDR3 DNA reads as TGTGCCTGGAGGCGAGGACGGACCCTCTCTGGGGCCAACGTCCTGACTTTC. This translates into CAWRRGRTLSGANVLTF. This chain joins TRBV30 and TRBJ2-6; D remains ambiguous. The germline gives CDR1 GTSNPN, CDR2 SVGIG (reference sequence). V lost 3 bases, J lost 0 bases, and 15 bases lay in between. The CDR3 covers 17 residues.

The CDR3 sequence is CASSSASLGTHLEQYF. The CDR3 DNA sequence: TGTGCCAGCAGTTCTGCTTCCTTGGGGACACACCTCGAGCAGTACTTC. V is TRBV28 and J is TRBJ2-7; D may be TRBD1 (6 bases). The CDR3 extends over 16 amino acids. Germline CDR1 MDHEN, CDR2 SYDVKM. V was clipped by 4 bases and J by 6 bases, with 22 bases between them.

J is TRBJ2-7 and V is TRBV2, with 9 bases lining up with TRBD1. With 5 bases clipped from V and 3 bases from J, the junction kept 11 bases outside the gene matches. The length of the CDR3 is 16 residues. Germline V CDR1 and CDR2: SNHLY, FYNNEI. The CDR3 spells CASSLSPGQGLYEQYF. Written as DNA, the CDR3 is TGTGCCAGCAGTCTTTCCCCGGGACAGGGTCTCTACGAGCAGTACTTC.

V usage is TRBV7-2 and J usage is TRBJ1-5; D might be TRBD1 (5 bases). This CDR3 has 15 residues. The germline V gene encodes CDR1 SGHTA and CDR2 FQGNSA. V was cut by 5 bases and J by 7 bases, with 18 bases left in between. The CDR3 DNA follows: TGTGCCAGCAGCCCGAGGACATCAATGGACCAGCCCCAGCATTTT. Protein sequence: CASSPRTSMDQPQHF.

As DNA, the CDR3 is TGCGCCAGCAGCCCTACAGCTCTCCATACCTACGAGCAGTACTTC. It is translated as CASSPTALHTYEQYF. The chain has TRBV4-3 and TRBJ2-7, with D uncertain. CDR1 is LGHNA, CDR2 YSLEER, per germline. The CDR3 runs to 15 residues. Trimming took 4 bases from V and 2 from J, leaving 15 bases between them.

The chain employs TRBV5-6 and TRBJ1-5, with D perhaps TRBD1 (5 bases). The V end was cut by 4 bases, the J end by 2 bases, with 10 bases between. The CDR3 is 14 residues long. CDR1 SGHDT and CDR2 YYEEEE come from the germline V gene. The chain's CDR3 is CASSLGVGNQPQHF. CDR3 DNA: TGTGCCAGCAGCCTAGGGGTGGGCAATCAGCCCCAGCATTTT. Together with reference TRBV5-6 and TRBJ1-5, the CDR3 gives the full variable domain: DAGVTQSPTHLIKTRGQQVTLRCSPKSGHDTVSWYQQALGQGPQFIFQYYEEEERQRGNFPDRFSGHQFPNYSSELNVNALLLGDSALYLCASSLGVGNQPQHFGDGTRLSIL.

The genes are TRBV7-6 and TRBJ2-5; the D is unclear. There are 12 residues in the CDR3. Trimming took off 2 bases at V and 0 bases at J, with 1 base between the two ends. CDR1 SGHVS and CDR2 FNYEAQ come from the germline V gene. For the CDR3, the DNA is TGTGCCAGCAGCTTAAACCAAGAGACCCAGTACTTC. Its translation: CASSLNQETQYF.

This chain joins TRBV30 and TRBJ1-4; possible D gene TRBD1, 6 bases. Deletions cut 3 bases from V and 8 bases from J, with 16 bases between. Germline lookup yields CDR1 GTSNPN and CDR2 SVGIG (reference sequence). The CDR3 is made up of 14 amino acids. The CDR3 DNA follows: TGTGCCTGGAGAGGGGAACAGGGCGGCGAAAAACTGTTTTTT. Translating it yields CAWRGEQGGEKLFF.

V and J are TRBV10-3 and TRBJ1-6; D is unresolved. Germline CDR1 ENHRY, CDR2 SYGVKD. This CDR3 is built from 12 residues. V lost 4 bases, J lost 5 bases, and 3 bases lay in between. The CDR3 region has the DNA TGTGCCATCAGTGGTAATAATTCACCCCTCCACTTT. This encodes CAISGNNSPLHF.

The J gene is TRBJ2-7, the V gene TRBV5-6; perhaps D is TRBD1 or TRBD2 (6 bases each). V lost 4 bases and J 3 bases, leaving 11 bases between the germline ends. Germline CDR1 reads SGHDT; CDR2 reads YYEEEE. The CDR3 loop spans 13 amino acids. The CDR3 DNA reads as TGTGCCAGCAGCCCCGGGGGCGGCTACGAGCAGTACTTC. As protein: CASSPGGGYEQYF.

This chain joins TRBV2 and TRBJ2-7; 7 bases are shared with TRBD1. Trimming removed 5 bases from V and 6 bases from J; junction bases left unmatched: 7. Looked up from germline, CDR1 is SNHLY and CDR2 is FYNNEI. The CDR3 has 13 amino acids. CDR3 loop: CASSRQGLTEQYF. In DNA form, the CDR3 reads TGTGCCAGCAGTCGACAGGGTCTTACCGAGCAGTACTTC.

V gene TRBV4-1 combines with J gene TRBJ2-7, with 8 bases matching TRBD2. J was trimmed by 11 bases and V by 4 bases; bases with no gene match: 4. Germline V gene lookup returns CDR1 MGHRA and CDR2 YSYEKL. The length of the CDR3 is 11 residues. The CDR3 DNA reads TGCGCCAGCAGCCGCGGGGGGCACAAGTACTTC. Encoded protein: CASSRGGHKYF.

This chain connects TRBV30 to TRBJ2-3; TRBD2 matches 14 bases. In germline, CDR1 is GTSNPN, CDR2 SVGIG (reference sequence). The CDR3 spans 18 residues. Germline trimming cut 2 bases from V and 1 base from J; bases unmatched to any gene: 8. CDR3 loop: CAWSPGTSGGLRTDTQYF. CDR3 sequence (DNA): TGTGCCTGGAGTCCCGGGACTAGCGGGGGCTTACGCACAGATACGCAGTATTTT.

The rearrangement links TRBV7-6 to TRBJ1-4; unclear D gene. V was cut by 1 base and J by 7 bases, with 4 bases left in between. The CDR3 is 12 amino acids. Germline V gene sequence: CDR1 SGHVS, CDR2 FNYEAQ. CDR3 bases: TGTGCCAGCAGCTTAGACAGTGAAAAACTGTTTTTT. Amino acid sequence: CASSLDSEKLFF.

The table lists this clone with a few counts. The V and J genes are TRBV20-1 and TRBJ2-3; D ambiguous. V gave up 7 bases and J gave up 13 bases, with 18 bases separating them. The V gene's germline CDR1 is DFQATT and CDR2 SNEGSKA (reference sequence). The CDR3 consists of 11 residues. CDR3 bases: TGCAGTGGCAATCCCCTGGATGGCGAGTATTTT. This sequence encodes CSGNPLDGEYF.

This chain uses TRBV6-6 with TRBJ1-4, with D perhaps matching TRBD1 (5 bases). CDR1 is MNHNY, CDR2 SVGAGI, per germline (reference sequence). Trimming left V 6 bases short and J 7 bases short, with 15 bases between. This CDR3 has 14 residues. Written as DNA, the CDR3 is TGTGCCAGCAGGGAGAGAGTAGACAGTGAAAAACTGTTTTTT. Translating it yields CASRERVDSEKLFF.